This T cell receptor (beta chain) was recorded in a study of cytomegalovirus exposure and HLA in healthy donors. For the study at large: The same platform was used for the 95 to 150 validation repertoires and the roughly 720 first-cohort repertoires, a later analysis reported.

From the roughly 120-subject validation cohort, which was separate from the roughly 670-subject first cohort, the donors were drawn. Profiling relied on immunoSEQ multiplex PCR, and the TCRdb table lists in-frame clones only, not all of them. The sample contains 180,000 or so clones, around 86% of which appear only once. Points from the study as a whole: Altogether, more than 150 TCR beta chains were recorded as cytomegalovirus-associated.

CDR3 length equals 11 residues. The ends were cut back, 8 bases at V and 6 bases at J, with 7 bases in the middle. Germline-derived CDR1 and CDR2 are MGHDK and SYGVNS. Concerning this clone itself: Its target is not known.

The TCR originated in a young man in good health and CMV-seropositive. This chain connects TRBV25-1 to TRBJ2-2; D uncertain. Sequencing was performed on PBMCs. The CDR3 coding sequence is TGTGCCAGCCCCCTTTCCGGGGAGCTGTTTTTT. Translating gives CASPLSGELFF. Full variable domain (remainder filled in from reference TRBV25-1 and TRBJ2-2): EADIYQTPRYLVIGTGKKITLECSQTMGHDKMYWYQQDPGMELHLIHYSYGVNSTEKGDLSSESTVSRIRTEHFPLTLESARPSHTSQYLCASPLSGELFFGEGSRLTVL.